These 23 T cell receptor beta chains share one sample of origin, sequenced in a study of blood T cell repertoires in COVID-19. TCRdb keeps only in-frame clones here, not all; method: immunoSEQ multiplex PCR. The top ten clones hold approximately 9.4% of a sample with about 330,000 clones, roughly 86% of them seen once. The sequenced sample was peripheral blood. These receptors were taken from a man younger than 40 with COVID-19, enrolled during active disease.

This clone appeared a few times. Compared with germline, one end of the junction differs, possibly owing to a read error. The rearrangement joins TRBV18 to TRBJ1-1, with 9 bases lining up with TRBD1. Looked up from germline, CDR1 is KGHSH and CDR2 is LQKENI. The CDR3 sequence is 14 residues long. The CDR3 reads CASSPQGASQEAFF. The CDR3 DNA sequence: TGTGCCAGCTCTCCACAGGGGGCCTCCCAGGAAGCTTTCTTT.

This clone was picked up one time. The same CDR3 also results from other DNA sequences found in this sample. The V and J genes are TRBV28 and TRBJ2-7, with D possibly TRBD1 on 7 matching bases. The germline V gene encodes CDR1 MDHEN and CDR2 SYDVKM. The germline V and J ends were trimmed by 5 bases and 4 bases, with 9 bases remaining between them. This CDR3 is built from 12 residues. In DNA form, the CDR3 reads TGTGCCAGCAGTCCAGGGGGGTACGAGCAGTACTTC. It is translated as CASSPGGYEQYF.

The chain joins TRBV4-1 to TRBJ2-1; 7 nucleotides line up with TRBD1. The ends lost 0 bases at V and 9 bases at J; junction bases unmatched: 2. CDR3 length: 13 residues. The germline V gene has CDR1 MGHRA and CDR2 YSYEKL. CDR3 region: CASSQDDRAEQFF. CDR3 DNA: TGCGCCAGCAGCCAAGACGACAGGGCTGAGCAGTTCTTC.

Written as DNA, the CDR3 is TGTGCCAGCAGTCCATACCTTACAGGGGGGACCTATAATTCACCCCTCCACTTT. Translating it yields CASSPYLTGGTYNSPLHF. The chain recombines TRBV27 with TRBJ1-6; 8 bases agree with TRBD1. V shed 5 bases and J 2 bases; nucleotides not matched to a gene: 11. The CDR3 runs to 18 residues. Germline CDR1 and CDR2: MNHEY and SMNVEV (reference sequence).

The chain employs TRBV23-1 and TRBJ2-7; weak D call: TRBD2 (5 bases). TRBV23-1 is classed as an ORF, of uncertain function. The CDR3 has 18 residues. V was trimmed by 3 bases and J by 3 bases, leaving 24 bases between them. Here the CDR3 reads CASSHPFRESEKGYEQYF. CDR3 DNA: TGCGCCAGCAGTCACCCCTTTAGGGAGTCCGAAAAGGGCTACGAGCAGTACTTC.

The rearrangement links TRBV7-2 to TRBJ1-5, with unresolved D. Trimming left V 2 bases short and J 6 bases short, with 8 bases between. The CDR3 consists of 13 residues. Germline V gene sequence: CDR1 SGHTA, CDR2 FQGNSA. The CDR3 loop reads CASSLFSAQPQHF. In DNA, the CDR3 is TGTGCCAGCAGCTTATTTAGTGCTCAGCCCCAGCATTTT. Using reference TRBV7-2 and TRBJ1-5 for the parts outside the CDR3, the full variable domain is GAGVSQSPSNKVTEKGKDVELRCDPISGHTALYWYRQSLGQGLEFLIYFQGNSAPDKSGLPSDRFSAERTGGSVSTLTIQRTQQEDSAVYLCASSLFSAQPQHFGDGTRLSIL.

The chain couples TRBV5-1 to TRBJ2-1, with D hard to call. The ends were cut back, 6 bases at V and 7 bases at J, with 17 bases in the middle. Germline lookup yields CDR1 SGHRS and CDR2 YFSETQ. The CDR3 is made up of 14 amino acids. The chain's CDR3 is CASTTDSTRNEQFF. The CDR3 region has the DNA TGCGCCAGCACCACAGATTCTACAAGGAATGAGCAGTTCTTC.

The CDR3 protein is CASSSVPGQAASEQYF. For the CDR3, the DNA is TGCGCCAGCAGCTCAGTCCCGGGACAGGCAGCGAGCGAGCAGTACTTC. This rearrangement joins TRBV5-1 to TRBJ2-7; 8 bases are a match to TRBD1. The germline V gene has CDR1 SGHRS and CDR2 YFSETQ. CDR3 length: 16 amino acids. With V trimmed by 3 bases and J by 6 bases, 14 bases remained unmatched.

The rearrangement uses TRBV7-2 and TRBJ2-3; 7 bases are a match to TRBD1. J gave up 6 bases and V 3 bases, and 3 bases lay outside the gene matches. This CDR3 region has 13 residues. The germline V gene has CDR1 SGHTA and CDR2 FQGNSA. DNA of the CDR3: TGTGCCAGCAGCTTCACAGGGGAGGATACGCAGTATTTT. The encoded protein is CASSFTGEDTQYF.

The rearrangement uses TRBV28 and TRBJ1-2; 9 nucleotides align to TRBD1. V lost 3 bases and J lost 7; bases outside the gene matches: 3. The CDR3 runs to 13 residues. The germline V gene has CDR1 MDHEN and CDR2 SYDVKM. CDR3 region: CASSLGQGVGYTF. In DNA form, the CDR3 reads TGTGCCAGCAGTTTGGGACAGGGCGTTGGCTACACCTTC.

This clone has more than one count but fewer than ten. V usage is TRBV3-1 (or the pseudogene TRBV3-2) and J usage is TRBJ1-2; tentative D call: TRBD1 (6 bases). CDR1 is LGHDT and CDR2 is YNNKEL in the germline V gene (reference sequence). V was shortened by 2 bases and J by 4 bases, with 17 bases between the two germline ends. This CDR3 contains 16 residues. The CDR3 loop reads CASSQRGQSLSYGYTF. In DNA form, the CDR3 reads TGTGCCAGCAGCCAACGCGGACAGTCATTGTCCTATGGCTACACCTTC.

The chain combines TRBV7-3 with TRBJ2-1; TRBD2 might be the D (6 bases). The CDR3 runs 14 residues. Trimming removed 5 bases from V and 4 bases from J, with 12 bases in between. CDR1 SGHTA and CDR2 FQGTGA come from the germline V gene. CDR3 sequence: CASSPGEEYNEQFF. The DNA of the CDR3 is TGTGCCAGCAGCCCCGGGGAGGAATACAATGAGCAGTTCTTC.

The gene calls are TRBV7-2 and TRBJ2-7, with 9 bases identical to TRBD2. The CDR3 runs 18 residues. The germline gives CDR1 SGHTA, CDR2 FQGNSA. V trimming: 1 base; J trimming: 2 bases; junction bases outside the gene matches: 12. The CDR3 sequence: CASSLDLSGRADAYEQYF. DNA of the CDR3: TGTGCCAGCAGCTTAGACCTTAGCGGGAGAGCGGACGCCTACGAGCAGTACTTC.

V gene TRBV7-2 combines with J gene TRBJ2-3; 8 bases align to TRBD2. Germline values: CDR1 SGHTA, CDR2 FQGNSA. J gave up 2 bases and V 5 bases, and 9 bases lay outside the gene matches. The CDR3 totals 16 residues. CDR3 loop: CASSLRVAGPTDTQYF. DNA of the CDR3: TGTGCCAGCAGCCTGCGTGTAGCGGGGCCCACAGATACGCAGTATTTT.

The genes are TRBV5-1 and TRBJ2-7, with TRBD1 matching 9 bases. Trimming cost V 6 bases and J 5 bases; bases outside gene matches: 12. The V gene's germline CDR1 is SGHRS and CDR2 YFSETQ. The CDR3 length is 15 residues. Here the CDR3 DNA reads TGCGCCAGCACTTCTGGGACAGGGTTTTTTCACGAGCAGTACTTC. Translation gives CASTSGTGFFHEQYF.

The chain carries TRBV5-1 and TRBJ2-7; 9 positions agree with TRBD2. Germline CDR1 and CDR2: SGHRS and YFSETQ. The CDR3 consists of 14 residues. Germline trimming cut 5 bases from V and 1 base from J; bases unmatched to any gene: 4. CDR3 DNA: TGCGCCAGCAGTCCGGGACTAGCTTCCTACGAGCAGTACTTC. This encodes CASSPGLASYEQYF.

This chain connects TRBV5-1 to TRBJ2-1, with 9 bases that match TRBD2. Germline V gene data show CDR1 as SGHRS and CDR2 as YFSETQ. The CDR3 is 15 amino acids. Trimming at V came to 2 bases and at J to 6 bases, leaving 6 bases not matched to a gene. CDR3 DNA: TGCGCCAGCAGCTTCATAGCGGGAGTGGGCAATGAGCAGTTCTTC. Amino acid sequence: CASSFIAGVGNEQFF.

The gene calls are TRBV11-2 and TRBJ2-1; tentative D call: TRBD2 (7 bases). CDR3 length: 18 amino acids. Germline assignment: CDR1 SGHAT and CDR2 FQNNGV. V shed 5 bases and J shed 0 bases, with 20 bases lying between them. This CDR3 reads CASSARGRGGSSYNEQFF. CDR3 nucleotide sequence: TGTGCCAGCAGCGCCCGGGGCAGGGGAGGGTCCTCCTACAATGAGCAGTTCTTC.

V and J are TRBV5-4 and TRBJ1-3, with D unclear. The CDR3 has 15 residues. The V end was cut by 0 bases, the J end by 3 bases, with 10 bases between. Germline V gene data show CDR1 as SGHNT and CDR2 as YYREEE (reference sequence). CDR3 region: CASSLGGELGNTIYF. The CDR3 DNA reads as TGTGCCAGCAGCTTGGGCGGGGAACTTGGAAACACCATATATTTT.

This sequence joins TRBV7-2 and TRBJ1-2, with 7 bases aligning to TRBD1. J gave up 0 bases and V 2 bases, and 6 bases lay outside the gene matches. Germline V lookup: CDR1 SGHTA, CDR2 FQGNSA. The CDR3 has 16 amino acids. Here the CDR3 DNA reads TGTGCCAGCAGCTTAAATCCGCAGGGGGCTAACTATGGCTACACCTTC. Translating gives CASSLNPQGANYGYTF.

The J gene is TRBJ2-2, the V gene TRBV5-1; 13 nucleotides align to TRBD2. CDR1 and CDR2 (germline): SGHRS, YFSETQ. The length of the CDR3 is 18 residues. With V trimmed by 0 bases and J by 6 bases, 8 bases remained unmatched. The CDR3 here is CASSLAGLAGAWAGELFF. CDR3 in DNA: TGCGCCAGCAGCTTGGCTGGACTAGCGGGAGCTTGGGCCGGGGAGCTGTTTTTT.

The V and J genes are TRBV5-6 and TRBJ1-3; 7 positions match TRBD1. Germline assignment: CDR1 SGHDT and CDR2 YYEEEE. The CDR3 length is 17 residues. The V gene end was trimmed by 3 bases and the J gene end by 0 bases; junction bases not matched to a gene: 9. CDR3 amino acids: CASSYLQGLSSGNTIYF. The CDR3 coding sequence is TGTGCCAGCAGCTACCTACAGGGGCTAAGCTCTGGAAACACCATATATTTT.

The V gene is TRBV18, the J gene TRBJ2-5; no clear D. V was clipped by 3 bases and J by 4 bases, with 9 bases between them. CDR1 and CDR2 (germline): KGHSH, LQKENI. The length of the CDR3 is 13 residues. CDR3 coding DNA: TGTGCCAGCTCACCCCCGACACGAGAGACCCAGTACTTC. Its protein is CASSPPTRETQYF.